Shown below are 6 T cell receptor beta chains from a single sample sequenced in a study of tumor and adjacent non-tumor tissue in lung cancer (dated by TCRdb to the late 2010s). Bulk unsorted tissue served as the source for RNA extraction, and RNA quality was assessed using a NanoDrop ND-1000 and an Agilent 2100. To prepare the library, multiplex PCR was applied. Reads for this sample came from an Illumina HiSeq 2500. TCRbeta libraries were constructed through three rounds of nested PCR with primers (Table S4) according to protocols adapted from ARM-PCR. Clones were called with MiXCR by TCRdb after fastp trimmed the public reads at Q25, and only in-frame beta chains were retained. Each entry merges the rows of one CDR3 protein and shows their most common DNA and genes. This sample is represented by approximately 150,000 distinct CDR3 sequences; approximately 70% of them were singletons. The ten largest clonotypes hold about 20% of the sample.

Input material: lung tumor tissue. The origin of the receptors is a man in his 60s with small cell lung cancer.

The chain links TRBV5-5 to TRBJ2-1; the D gene is possibly TRBD2 (5 bases). CDR1 and CDR2 (germline): SGHKS, YYEKEE (reference sequence). The CDR3 has 17 amino acids. V lost 5 bases to trimming and J lost 2 bases, with 20 bases between them. CDR3 bases: TGTGCCAGCAGGACCTCCAGCGAGAGAGGGACCTACAATGAGCAGTTCTTC. Translating it yields CASRTSSERGTYNEQFF.

Regarding this clonotype: A much larger clonotype is one base distant, so this may be a read error. The chain has TRBV20-1 and TRBJ2-1, with D perhaps TRBD2 (6 bases). Between the trimmed V and J ends, which lost 1 base and 1 base, there was a span of 20 bases. The CDR3 has 18 residues. Germline CDR1 reads DFQATT; CDR2 reads SNEGSKA (reference sequence). CDR3 coding DNA: TGCAGTGCTAGAGGTGTGAGCGGGTTACGGCAGTCCTACAATGAGCAGTTCTTC. As protein: CSARGVSGLRQSYNEQFF.

In regard to this clonotype: The junction shows a germline mismatch at one end, possibly a read error. The rearrangement joins TRBV12-3 or TRBV12-4 to TRBJ2-3; TRBD1 might be the D (5 bases). This CDR3 comprises 19 residues. The CDR3 nucleotides read TGTGCCAGCAGTTATTCCAGGGTGGGAAAAGCCCTCGGCACAGATACACAGTATTTT. Translating it yields CASSYSRVGKALGTDTQYF.

In the case of this clonotype: Germline is not matched at one junction end, which may reflect a read error. V gene TRBV7-9 combines with J gene TRBJ2-4, with D tentatively TRBD2 (6 bases). The CDR3 is 15 amino acids. The germline gives CDR1 SEHNR, CDR2 FQNEAQ (reference sequence). The CDR3 sequence is CASSLEALRGTIKYF. Written as DNA, the CDR3 is TGTGCCAGCAGCTTAGAAGCCCTGCGGGGTACCATTAAGTACTTC.

Turning to this clonotype: Being one base from a much bigger clone, this may be a read error. The CDR3 does not end in the conserved phenylalanine or tryptophan, so this is likely a read error. V is TRBV6-1 and J is TRBJ2-5; possible D gene TRBD2, 6 bases. In germline, CDR1 is MNHNS, CDR2 SASEGT. The CDR3 runs to 14 residues. The V gene lost 4 bases and the J gene lost 2 bases, with 11 bases spanning the gap. CDR3 coding DNA: TGTGCCAGCAGTGGGCAGGGACTTCAAGAGACCCAGTACTAC. It translates to CASSGQGLQETQYY.

Points on this clonotype: This could be a read error, since a much larger clone is one nucleotide away. V is TRBV29-1 and J is TRBJ2-4; 9 bases are a match to TRBD1. Looked up from germline, CDR1 is SQVTM and CDR2 is ANQGSEA. V shed 3 bases, J shed 11 bases, and the junction held 5 bases outside the gene matches. The CDR3 extends over 12 amino acids. CDR3 sequence (DNA): TGCAGCGTTGATGTGGACAGGGGTTTTCAGTACTTC. Residues: CSVDVDRGFQYF.